This T cell receptor beta chain is from a study of T cells in Graves' hyperthyroidism and ophthalmopathy. Trimming stripped 2 bases from V and 1 base from J, with 8 bases between. Germline values: CDR1 SGHAT, CDR2 FQNNGV. CDR3 size: 14 residues. The CDR3 regions of TCR beta were amplified from RNA transcripts. The study used the HTBI primer set for a first-round RT-PCR of the TCR CDR3. TCRdb fed the multiplex PCR reads into MiXCR, producing one record per CDR3 protein. The sample includes hundreds of thousands of distinct CDR3 sequences, more than 15% of them seen just once. This clonotype has ten or more counts.

Sequencing used blood. The clonotype was recovered from a woman aged 35 to 49 with Graves' ophthalmopathy. The genes are TRBV11-2 and TRBJ1-2; D is unresolved. The DNA for the CDR3 is TGTGCCAGCAGCTTATACACCTATAACTATGGCTACACCTTC. It encodes CASSLYTYNYGYTF.